This TCR beta chain was obtained from a study of blood T cell repertoires in COVID-19. About the research overall: Spain, Italy and the United States supplied samples that represented acute and convalescent COVID-19. The cDNA or gDNA used as material had been derived from T cells, B-cell-depleted T cells, or PBMCs.

This clone was counted a single time. In the original analysis: From reference gene primer amplification, estimates of nucleated cell counts were derived. Data came from immunoSEQ multiplex PCR; TCRdb stores just in-frame clones and leaves some out. The V and J calls and clone size come from that table; D and trimming were worked out from the DNA. The sample has over 85,000 clones, around 85% seen once. Germline V gene sequence: CDR1 SGHTA, CDR2 FQGTGA. The CDR3 totals 13 residues. Trimming shortened V by 1 base and J by 7 bases, and 10 bases separated the two germline ends. This rearrangement joins TRBV7-3 to TRBJ1-1; no clear D gene. This clonotype was obtained from a man aged 80 or over with acute or convalescent COVID-19. Sequenced material: peripheral blood. CDR3: CASSLRRQDEAFF. The CDR3 DNA reads as TGTGCCAGCAGCTTAAGACGGCAGGATGAAGCTTTCTTT.